This T cell receptor beta chain originates from a study of blood T cell repertoires in COVID-19. About the study: COVID-19 samples collected from the United States, Italy and Spain covered acute and convalescent phases. From T cells, B-cell-depleted T cells, or PBMCs came the material, which was cDNA or gDNA.

Per the original methods: For nucleated cells, counts were estimated from reference gene primer amplification. Sequenced by immunoSEQ multiplex PCR; TCRdb stores in-frame clones only, minus some. Clone size and V and J calls were adopted from that table, with D and trimming inferred from the DNA. Here the sample spans tens of thousands of clones, over 80% being singletons. This CDR3 is 15 amino acids long. The germline V gene encodes CDR1 LNHDA and CDR2 SQIVND (reference sequence). The ends lost 5 bases at V and 7 bases at J; junction bases unmatched: 5. The TCR comes from a man between 70 and 80 years old with acute or convalescent COVID-19. The chain couples TRBV19 to TRBJ1-4; TRBD1 matches 12 bases. Sequenced: peripheral blood. CDR3 region: CASSLGQGAFEKLFF. The DNA of the CDR3 is TGTGCCAGTAGTCTGGGACAGGGGGCTTTTGAAAAACTGTTTTTT.